These 15 T cell receptor beta chains were all obtained from the same sample, sequenced in a study of blood T cell repertoires in COVID-19. Sequencing was performed with immunoSEQ multiplex PCR; in TCRdb, only in-frame clones are kept and a portion is missing. The data show roughly 53,000 clones, with approximately 84% seen just once and 14% held by the top ten. Input material: peripheral blood. Receptor source: a human donor in a cohort sampled during active COVID-19.

V usage is TRBV9 and J usage is TRBJ2-2; TRBD2 aligns across 9 bases. There are 16 residues in the CDR3. Losses at the gene ends were 1 base for V and 4 bases for J; bases not matched to a gene: 5. Germline V CDR1 and CDR2: SGDLS, YYNGEE. For the CDR3, the DNA is TGTGCCAGCAGCGTAATAGCGGGGGAGCCCACCGGGGAGCTGTTTTTT. It is translated as CASSVIAGEPTGELFF.

The rearrangement links TRBV6-6 to TRBJ2-7; 7 bases fit TRBD1. Unmatched junction bases numbered 3, after V lost 0 bases and J lost 1 base. The CDR3 runs to 15 residues. Germline V gives CDR1 MNHNY, CDR2 SVGAGI (reference sequence). CDR3 in amino acids: CASSYSTGQSYEQYF. Written as DNA, the CDR3 is TGTGCCAGCAGTTACTCGACGGGACAGTCCTACGAGCAGTACTTC.

The V call is TRBV6-5, the J call TRBJ2-3; TRBD1 might be the D (6 bases). Germline values: CDR1 MNHEY, CDR2 SVGAGI. The CDR3 runs to 14 residues. V lost 8 bases, J lost 0 bases, and 12 bases lay in between. DNA for the CDR3: TGTGCCAGCTCGACAGGCTGGAGCACAGATACGCAGTATTTT. Translation gives CASSTGWSTDTQYF.

V is TRBV10-3 and J is TRBJ1-2; D gene uncertain. The CDR3 consists of 12 residues. V dropped 2 bases and J dropped 5 bases, with 6 bases sitting between them. Germline V gene sequence: CDR1 ENHRY, CDR2 SYGVKD. CDR3 residues: CAISEGGYGYTF. CDR3 bases: TGTGCCATCAGTGAGGGAGGGTATGGCTACACCTTC.

The chain carries TRBV7-3 and TRBJ2-2, with a weak D call TRBD2 (5 bases). Germline CDR1 reads SGHTA; CDR2 reads FQGTGA. V shed 4 bases and J shed 5 bases, with 14 bases lying between them. This CDR3 has 15 amino acids. CDR3 nucleotide sequence: TGTGCCAGCAGCTCCGTGGTGGGGAGAACCGGGGAGCTGTTTTTT. Its translation: CASSSVVGRTGELFF. The variable domain in full, completed from reference TRBV7-3 and TRBJ2-2, reads GAGVSQTPSNKVTEKGKYVELRCDPISGHTALYWYRQSLGQGPEFLIYFQGTGAADDSGLPNDRFFAVRPEGSVSTLKIQRTERGDSAVYLCASSSVVGRTGELFFGEGSRLTVL.

The chain has TRBV5-6 and TRBJ2-6; D is undetermined. Trimming stripped 6 bases from V and 0 bases from J, with 4 bases between. CDR3 length: 13 residues. CDR1 and CDR2 from the germline V gene are SGHDT and YYEEEE. CDR3 sequence reads: CASKLSGANVLTF. The DNA of the CDR3 is TGTGCCAGCAAACTCTCTGGGGCCAACGTCCTGACTTTC.

The chain couples TRBV7-9 to TRBJ2-1; the match to TRBD2 covers 12 bases. J lost 2 bases, V lost 5 bases, and 4 bases had no gene match. Germline V gives CDR1 SEHNR, CDR2 FQNEAQ (reference sequence). The CDR3 runs to 16 residues. CDR3 coding DNA: TGTGCCAGCAGCCTGACTAGCGGGGGACCCTACAATGAGCAGTTCTTC. Its translation: CASSLTSGGPYNEQFF.

The rearrangement joins TRBV23-1 to TRBJ1-2; tentative D call: TRBD1 (5 bases). TRBV23-1 is an ORF, with its function uncertain. V lost 0 bases and J lost 3, with 11 bases in between. There are 15 residues in the CDR3. This CDR3 is CASSQSGQGDYGYTF. The CDR3 coding sequence is TGCGCCAGCAGTCAATCTGGGCAGGGTGACTATGGCTACACCTTC.

The rearrangement uses TRBV19 and TRBJ1-1; 8 bases align to TRBD1. J was trimmed by 8 bases and V by 4 bases; bases with no gene match: 3. The CDR3 contains 12 residues. The V gene's germline CDR1 is LNHDA and CDR2 SQIVND (reference sequence). The CDR3 protein is CASSNRDREAFF. DNA for the CDR3: TGTGCCAGTAGTAACCGGGACAGGGAAGCTTTCTTT. Full variable domain (rest looked up from reference TRBV19 and TRBJ1-1): DGGITQSPKYLFRKEGQNVTLSCEQNLNHDAMYWYRQDPGQGLRLIYYSQIVNDFQKGDIAEGYSVSREKKESFPLTVTSAQKNPTAFYLCASSNRDREAFFGQGTRLTVV.

The rearrangement joins TRBV19 to TRBJ2-5; 8 nucleotides match TRBD2. This CDR3 is built from 15 residues. Germline CDR1 is LNHDA and CDR2 is SQIVND (reference sequence). V lost 3 bases, J lost 3 bases, and 6 bases stayed unmatched. The CDR3: CASSILPGGEETQYF. CDR3 bases: TGTGCCAGTAGTATTCTCCCCGGGGGGGAAGAGACCCAGTACTTC.

This clone appeared a single time. This chain joins TRBV19 and TRBJ2-2; 10 bases map to TRBD2. Germline V gives CDR1 LNHDA, CDR2 SQIVND (reference sequence). V trimming: 4 bases; J trimming: 4 bases; junction bases outside the gene matches: 12. The CDR3 has 18 residues. This CDR3 is CASSRSLAGAPVTGELFF. CDR3 sequence (DNA): TGTGCCAGTAGTAGGAGTCTAGCGGGAGCGCCGGTCACCGGGGAGCTGTTTTTT.

This clone came up a few times. V is TRBV4-1 and J is TRBJ1-3; TRBD1 might be the D (5 bases). This CDR3 region has 16 residues. Trimming took 0 bases from V and 2 from J, leaving 11 bases between them. CDR1 and CDR2 from the germline V gene are MGHRA and YSYEKL. The CDR3 nucleotides read TGCGCCAGCAGCCAAGAACCCAGGGATACTGGAAACACCATATATTTT. Amino acid sequence: CASSQEPRDTGNTIYF.

J is TRBJ2-1 and V is TRBV20-1, with 11 bases aligning to TRBD2. V gave up 3 bases and J gave up 4 bases; unmatched junction bases: 8. From germline, CDR1 is DFQATT and CDR2 SNEGSKA (reference sequence). The CDR3 is 16 residues long. The DNA for the CDR3 is TGCAGTGCTAGTACCCCTAGCGGGGGGCGTTACAATGAGCAGTTCTTC. Its translation is CSASTPSGGRYNEQFF.

The chain links TRBV29-1 to TRBJ1-1; a possible D gene is TRBD1 (5 bases). CDR1 and CDR2 from the germline V gene are SQVTM and ANQGSEA. The CDR3 spans 13 residues. Trimming took off 7 bases at V and 4 bases at J, with 16 bases between the two ends. The CDR3 DNA sequence: TGCAGCGCCAGGGCCCCCGGGGGCACTGAAGCTTTCTTT. As protein: CSARAPGGTEAFF.

J is TRBJ2-6 and V is TRBV19, with a weak D call TRBD1 (5 bases). The CDR3 has 14 residues. Trimming cost V 7 bases and J 2 bases, with 9 bases left between them. The germline V gene encodes CDR1 LNHDA and CDR2 SQIVND (reference sequence). In nucleotides, the CDR3 is TGTGCCAGTAAAGACAGACCTGGGGCCAACGTCCTGACTTTC. Translation gives CASKDRPGANVLTF.